This passage covers 14 T cell receptor beta chains from one sample sequenced in a study of T cells in tuberculosis. The method was immunoSEQ multiplex PCR; TCRdb's version includes in-frame clones alone and lacks a portion of them. The repertoire includes roughly 34,000 clones, around 90% of them detected once, and 5% to 6% sits in the top ten. The time point denotes: new active TB diagnosis, blood taken before or within 7 days of starting treatment. The sample consisted of PBMCs, taken at tuberculosis diagnosis. These TCRs come from an adult with tuberculosis.

V and J are TRBV5-1 and TRBJ1-2; 8 bases match TRBD1. With 0 bases clipped from V and 2 bases from J, the junction kept 3 bases outside the gene matches. The CDR3 runs 15 residues. Germline-derived CDR1 and CDR2 are SGHRS and YFSETQ. The CDR3 sequence is CASSLGGQGNYGYTF. In DNA form, the CDR3 reads TGCGCCAGCAGCTTGGGAGGACAGGGAAACTATGGCTACACCTTC.

The chain links TRBV7-2 to TRBJ2-5; 7 bases match TRBD2. The CDR3 totals 13 residues. With 5 bases clipped from V and 5 bases from J, the junction kept 5 bases outside the gene matches. The germline V gene encodes CDR1 SGHTA and CDR2 FQGNSA. DNA for the CDR3: TGTGCCAGCAGCCGGGGGGTTCTGGAGACCCAGTACTTC. The encoded protein is CASSRGVLETQYF.

CDR3 sequence: CASSSGGDQPQHF. CDR3 DNA sequence: TGTGCCAGCAGCTCGGGGGGAGATCAGCCCCAGCATTTT. The chain joins TRBV5-4 to TRBJ1-5, with D perhaps matching TRBD1 (5 bases). CDR3 length: 13 residues. Germline V lookup: CDR1 SGHNT, CDR2 YYREEE (reference sequence). Trimming removed 3 bases at V and 5 bases at J, with 9 bases between.

The chain is built from TRBV28 and TRBJ2-5, with D hard to call. Germline values: CDR1 MDHEN, CDR2 SYDVKM. The CDR3 is 12 residues long. V was shortened by 2 bases and J by 7 bases, with 8 bases between the two germline ends. Here the CDR3 DNA reads TGTGCCAGCAGTTTAGTTTCGGGGACCCAGTACTTC. This codes for CASSLVSGTQYF. Together with reference TRBV28 and TRBJ2-5, the CDR3 gives the full variable domain: DVKVTQSSRYLVKRTGEKVFLECVQDMDHENMFWYRQDPGLGLRLIYFSYDVKMKEKGDIPEGYSVSREKKERFSLILESASTNQTSMYLCASSLVSGTQYFGPGTRLLVL.

The gene calls are TRBV5-6 and TRBJ1-5, with D unclear. Trimming pared 0 bases from V and 1 base from J, leaving 8 bases between. The CDR3 has 15 amino acids. CDR1 SGHDT and CDR2 YYEEEE come from the germline V gene. The CDR3 sequence is CASSLGLESNQPQHF. Written as DNA, the CDR3 is TGTGCCAGCAGCTTGGGCTTGGAGAGCAATCAGCCCCAGCATTTT.

V gene TRBV5-4 combines with J gene TRBJ2-7, with TRBD2 matching over 7 bases. The J segment lost 3 bases and the V segment lost 2 bases, leaving 5 bases of the junction unmatched. Germline CDR1 reads SGHNT; CDR2 reads YYREEE (reference sequence). This CDR3 is 14 amino acids long. The CDR3 reads CASSFGGGNYEQYF. CDR3 sequence (DNA): TGTGCCAGCAGCTTTGGGGGAGGGAACTACGAGCAGTACTTC.

The chain recombines TRBV7-6 with TRBJ1-3, with 7 nucleotides matching TRBD1. With V trimmed by 1 base and J by 3 bases, 6 bases remained unmatched. The CDR3 length is 16 residues. From germline, CDR1 is SGHVS and CDR2 FNYEAQ. The CDR3 nucleotides read TGTGCCAGCAGCTTAGGACAGGGAGGCATTGGAAACACCATATATTTT. It specifies CASSLGQGGIGNTIYF.

The V gene is TRBV28, the J gene TRBJ1-1; 8 nucleotides line up with TRBD1. This CDR3 has 18 residues. Unmatched junction bases numbered 16, after V lost 1 base and J lost 6 bases. CDR1 is MDHEN and CDR2 is SYDVKM in the germline V gene. CDR3 protein: CASSLFVRTGSQYAEAFF. The DNA of the CDR3 is TGTGCCAGCAGTTTATTCGTACGGACAGGGTCTCAATATGCTGAAGCTTTCTTT.

V gene TRBV7-2 combines with J gene TRBJ2-7; tentative D call: TRBD2 (7 bases). Germline V gene data show CDR1 as SGHTA and CDR2 as FQGNSA. The CDR3 has 14 amino acids. Trimming left V 5 bases short and J 2 bases short, with 13 bases between. For the CDR3, the DNA is TGTGCCAGCAGCGACCGGCGGGGGCCCTACGAGCAGTACTTC. Amino acids: CASSDRRGPYEQYF.

The rearrangement joins TRBV2 to TRBJ1-2; perhaps TRBD1 as D (6 bases). Germline V lookup: CDR1 SNHLY, CDR2 FYNNEI. CDR3 length: 12 amino acids. V lost 7 bases, J lost 4 bases, and 10 bases lay in between. The CDR3 protein is CASIGGGYGYTF. The CDR3 DNA reads TGTGCCAGCATAGGGGGGGGCTATGGCTACACCTTC.

This clone appeared a single time. This chain links TRBV2 with TRBJ2-3, with 16 bases lining up with TRBD2. The CDR3 is 16 residues long. The junction had 4 bases not matched to a gene; V was cut back by 6 bases and J by 4 bases. Germline V gene sequence: CDR1 SNHLY, CDR2 FYNNEI. CDR3 bases: TGTGCCAGCAGGAGGGGACTAGCGGGGGGGCCAGATACGCAGTATTTT. Amino acids: CASRRGLAGGPDTQYF.

This chain joins TRBV5-1 and TRBJ2-5; a weak D match, TRBD1 (6 bases). V lost 0 bases and J 3 bases, leaving 12 bases between the germline ends. CDR3 length: 15 residues. Germline-derived CDR1 and CDR2 are SGHRS and YFSETQ. Written as DNA, the CDR3 is TGCGCCAGCAGCTTGGTTCTGGACAGAAAAGAGACCCAGTACTTC. It specifies CASSLVLDRKETQYF.

This clone was counted once. The chain carries TRBV28 and TRBJ1-1, with D perhaps matching TRBD1 (5 bases). V lost 4 bases, J lost 8 bases, and 14 bases lay in between. Germline assignment: CDR1 MDHEN and CDR2 SYDVKM. The length of the CDR3 is 13 residues. This CDR3 reads CASSSGGRVEAFF. In DNA form, the CDR3 reads TGTGCCAGCAGTTCCGGGGGGAGGGTAGAAGCTTTCTTT.

The chain recombines TRBV2 with TRBJ1-6; D gene unclear. This CDR3 is built from 17 residues. Trimming left V 6 bases short and J 0 bases short, with 15 bases between. The V gene's germline CDR1 is SNHLY and CDR2 FYNNEI. CDR3 sequence: CASSRLVTRSYNSPLHF. The CDR3 DNA reads as TGTGCCAGCAGCAGACTCGTGACCCGCTCCTATAATTCACCCCTCCACTTT.